Given below is one T cell receptor (beta chain) in context. Its antigen is unidentified. An end of the junction differs from the germline gene, which may be a read error. This record comes from a study of blood T cells in healthy people across ages. Study findings and constraints: Correlation between TCR beta diversity and naive T cell percentage was strong. In older individuals, TCR beta diversity per million T cells was lower, falling roughly linearly with age.

Next came a second PCR, run for about 7 to 12 cycles, which used a sample-barcoded 5' primer along with a J-beta primer mix. Every sample gave at least 3 million paired-end reads containing CDR3. One entry per CDR3 protein, called by TCRdb with MiXCR from the 5' RACE reads. The profile covers 1.8 million or so distinct CDR3 sequences, with about 39% appearing a single time and under 25% taken by the ten largest. This CDR3 comprises 14 residues. Germline CDR1 reads ENHRY; CDR2 reads SYGVKD. Researchers collected roughly 10 milliliters of peripheral blood from every single donor. The sample was blood. The receptor was derived from a human donor in good health. V gene TRBV10-3 combines with J gene TRBJ1-2; no definite D call. The CDR3, as DNA: TGTGCCACCAGTGAGTCCTTGATTTCCTATGGCTACACCTTC. It codes for CATSESLISYGYTF.